This T cell receptor (beta chain) derives from a study of T-cell memory formation after mild COVID-19. Looking at the study overall: TCR clusters showed largely donor specificity. General observations from the study: A balance of CD4 and CD8 characterized clones contracting day 15 to 85, whereas later expanders leaned CD4+. Researchers found some responding clones in pre-infection memory, a sign that cross-reactive memory joined. Contracting CD4+ clones lay largely in CM and EM, with CD8+ ones residing in EMRA.

CDR1 and CDR2 from the germline V gene are MGHDK and SYGVNS. The CDR3 extends over 15 amino acids. The trim removed 6 bases at V and 9 bases at J, leaving 9 bases unmatched. Each CDR3 protein gets one entry after TCRdb re-called the 5' RACE reads with MiXCR. This table holds over 35,000 distinct CDR3 sequences, 8% to 10% found once. A few counts support this clonotype. Its specificity is not known. The material sequenced was PBMCs or a T cell subset sorted from them (not recorded which). This receptor was obtained from an adult woman who had mild COVID-19 (a few samples of this study predate the infection). Cell type and time point are not known. This chain connects TRBV25-1 to TRBJ2-2, with 11 nucleotides matching TRBD1. The CDR3 loop reads CASSHRDRGSRELFF. The CDR3 DNA sequence: TGTGCCAGCAGCCACCGGGACAGGGGGAGCCGGGAGCTGTTTTTT.